These T cell receptor beta chains were read from a single sample in a study of blood T cell repertoires in COVID-19. Clones were read by immunoSEQ multiplex PCR, and TCRdb kept only the in-frame ones, dropping some. Of around 370,000 clones listed, 88% are singletons. The sample consisted of peripheral blood. Source of these receptors: a woman in her seventies with COVID-19, enrolled during active disease. CDR3s include the opening cysteine and the closing phenylalanine or tryptophan. D genes are given only for firm matches.

CASSGGGTLNTEAFF TRBJ1-1 . TRBV2
CASSPTGVRIAGANVLTF TRBJ2-6 TRBD1 TRBV13
CASTRAGGNYGYTF TRBJ1-2 TRBD1 TRBV19
CASSLSMTGYNSPLHF TRBJ1-6 . TRBV28
CASSAGRSYEAFF TRBJ1-1 . TRBV9
CASSLSRSGGYTF TRBJ1-2 . TRBV5-8
CASREDRGGGNQPQHF TRBJ1-5 . TRBV28
CASSLDRDVDGYTF TRBJ1-2 TRBD1 TRBV7-3
CASSAYSGEGSTEAFF TRBJ1-1 . TRBV18
CASSLPGQGHYGYTF TRBJ1-2 TRBD1 TRBV7-9
CATSVRVLRDGYTF TRBJ1-2 . TRBV13
CASSQQGPQNTGELFF TRBJ2-2 . TRBV5-1
CSVHLLNYGYTF TRBJ1-2 . TRBV29-1
CASSGRAGLAGASGANVLTF TRBJ2-6 TRBD2 TRBV6-1
CASSREINEKLFF TRBJ1-4 . TRBV2
CASSLIGSADTQYF TRBJ2-3 . TRBV7-3
CASSEQSAGNEQYF TRBJ2-7 . TRBV7-9
CASTPGQGNQPQHF TRBJ1-5 TRBD1 TRBV4-1
CASSTGFFGEKLFF TRBJ1-4 . TRBV6-5